The 11 T cell receptor beta chains presented below share a single source sample, sequenced in a study of T cell responses to AZD1222 COVID-19 vaccine. Assay: immunoSEQ multiplex PCR; the TCRdb copy retains only in-frame clones and omits some. In the table there are about 97,000 clones, more than 75% of which are singletons. Sequenced here: peripheral blood, sampled on day 0 of AZD1222 vaccination. The receptors derive from an adult in good health.

This sequence joins TRBV27 and TRBJ1-2, with 7 nucleotides matching TRBD1. Germline trimming cut 3 bases from V and 2 bases from J; bases unmatched to any gene: 6. CDR3 length: 15 residues. Looked up from germline, CDR1 is MNHEY and CDR2 is SMNVEV (reference sequence). The CDR3 sequence is CASSLQGVLNYGYTF. The CDR3 nucleotides are TGTGCCAGCAGTTTGCAGGGGGTACTAAACTATGGCTACACCTTC.

V usage is TRBV5-1 and J usage is TRBJ2-7, with 8 bases fitting TRBD1. CDR1 and CDR2 from the germline V gene are SGHRS and YFSETQ. V shed 3 bases and J 7 bases; nucleotides not matched to a gene: 3. This CDR3 has 12 amino acids. The CDR3 nucleotides read TGCGCCAGCAGCTACGGACAGGGTGAGCAGTACTTC. Encoded protein: CASSYGQGEQYF.

The chain couples TRBV6-1 to TRBJ1-6; D gene ambiguous. Deletions cut 0 bases from V and 7 bases from J, with 10 bases between. The CDR3 loop spans 15 amino acids. Germline-derived CDR1 and CDR2 are MNHNS and SASEGT. This CDR3 reads CASSEALGLNSPLHF. As DNA, the CDR3 is TGTGCCAGCAGTGAAGCGCTAGGTTTGAATTCACCCCTCCACTTT.

This clone was detected only once. V gene TRBV3-1 (or the pseudogene TRBV3-2) combines with J gene TRBJ1-5, with D possibly being TRBD1 (6 bases). The germline gives CDR1 LGHDT, CDR2 YNNKEL (reference sequence). V was shortened by 4 bases and J by 1 base, with 8 bases between the two germline ends. The CDR3 consists of 14 residues. CDR3 in DNA: TGTGCCAGCAGCCGGGACAAGAGCAATCAGCCCCAGCATTTT. The encoded protein is CASSRDKSNQPQHF.

This sequence joins TRBV3-1 (or the pseudogene TRBV3-2) and TRBJ1-2, with 7 bases that match TRBD1. The germline V gene has CDR1 LGHDT and CDR2 YNNKEL (reference sequence). This CDR3 region has 14 residues. V gave up 1 base and J gave up 6 bases; unmatched junction bases: 5. CDR3 sequence (DNA): TGTGCCAGCAGCCAAGGGCGAGGGGGCGATGGCTACACCTTC. It is translated as CASSQGRGGDGYTF.

The V call is TRBV10-2, the J call TRBJ2-7; D not resolved. The CDR3 spans 13 residues. The V and J ends lost 4 bases and 5 bases respectively, with 12 bases between them. The germline V gene has CDR1 WSHSY and CDR2 SAAADI. The CDR3 sequence: CASSATPRHEQYF. CDR3 sequence (DNA): TGCGCCAGCAGTGCCACCCCCCGTCACGAGCAGTACTTC.

This clone was recorded once. V and J are TRBV30 and TRBJ1-2; unclear D gene. Deletions cut 0 bases from V and 7 bases from J, with 9 bases between. The CDR3 is 12 residues long. CDR1 GTSNPN and CDR2 SVGIG come from the germline V gene (reference sequence). In DNA, the CDR3 is TGTGCCTGGAGTGTCAGTGTAGGTGGCTACACCTTC. Translation: CAWSVSVGGYTF.

This clone was seen a single time. The rearrangement links TRBV2 to TRBJ1-6, with unresolved D. V lost 4 bases and J lost 10, with 8 bases in between. This CDR3 has 12 amino acids. The germline V gene encodes CDR1 SNHLY and CDR2 FYNNEI. CDR3 coding DNA: TGTGCCAGCAGTGGTCCCGAATCACCCCTCCACTTT. Its protein is CASSGPESPLHF.

The chain links TRBV7-9 to TRBJ2-2, with D maybe TRBD2 (5 bases). The CDR3 runs to 14 residues. Germline V lookup: CDR1 SEHNR, CDR2 FQNEAQ (reference sequence). Trimming removed 2 bases from V and 5 bases from J, with 9 bases in between. The CDR3 region has the DNA TGTGCCAGCAGCTTACCACGGACTACCGGGGAGCTGTTTTTT. It specifies CASSLPRTTGELFF.

The CDR3 nucleotides are TGTGCCACCACGGGGATCACTGAAGCTTTCTTT. Its translation is CATTGITEAFF. The V and J genes are TRBV6-5 and TRBJ1-1; D is ambiguous. This CDR3 spans 11 amino acids. Germline assignment: CDR1 MNHEY and CDR2 SVGAGI. V lost 10 bases and J lost 4, with 10 bases in between.

The CDR3 protein is CASSPPSSGKTGELFF. CDR3 sequence (DNA): TGTGCCAGCTCACCACCGAGTAGCGGGAAAACCGGGGAGCTGTTTTTT. The rearrangement links TRBV18 to TRBJ2-2, with 8 positions matching TRBD2. This CDR3 contains 16 residues. Losses at the gene ends were 0 bases for V and 5 bases for J; bases not matched to a gene: 5. Germline CDR1 is KGHSH and CDR2 is LQKENI.